This paragraph reports one T cell receptor (beta chain). This record belongs to a study of blood T cell repertoires in COVID-19. Overall study context: The United States, Italy and Spain supplied acute and convalescent COVID-19 samples. PBMCs, B-cell-depleted T cells, or T cells provided the cDNA or gDNA that made up the material.

As originally analysed: Quantification of nucleated cells was approximated via reference gene primer amplification. Libraries were prepared by immunoSEQ multiplex PCR; TCRdb keeps only in-frame clonotypes and omits some of them. The V and J calls and clone size come from that table; D and trimming were worked out from the DNA. The sample lists 150,000 to 200,000 clones; 70% to 90% were seen once. CDR3 length: 14 residues. CDR1 and CDR2 (germline): MNHEY, SVGAGI. The junction had 13 bases not matched to a gene; V was cut back by 7 bases and J by 10 bases. V gene TRBV6-5 combines with J gene TRBJ2-1; 7 bases are a match to TRBD2. The sequencing input was peripheral blood. This sequence was found in a man between 45 and 60 years old with active or convalescent COVID-19. CDR3 sequence (DNA): TGTGCCAGCACCCATCCGGGGGGACGCCAAGAGCAGTTCTTC. This gives the protein CASTHPGGRQEQFF.